These T cell receptor beta chains were read from a single sample in a study of Graves' ophthalmopathy and Graves' hyperthyroidism. TCRdb ran MiXCR on the multiplex PCR reads and lists one entry per CDR3 protein. The sample holds 350,000 to 400,000 distinct CDR3 sequences; 15% to 20% are singletons and the top ten take about 1.6%. The specimen was peripheral blood. All receptors come from a woman younger than 35 with Graves' ophthalmopathy. The CDR3 runs from the conserved cysteine through the conserved F or W. A D gene is named only where the DNA matches it firmly. Size tells how often a clone was seen (once, few, many) or the class of an expanded clone, and some rows leave it out.

>.|14|many|TRBJ1-5|TRBV3-1
TGTGCCAGCAGCCACGACCCTAGCAATCAGCCCCAGCATTTT
CASSHDPSNQPQHF
>.|12|.|TRBJ2-4|TRBV27
TGTGCCATCCGGACAGATTGGAGCATTCAGTACTTC
CAIRTDWSIQYF
>.|12|many|TRBJ2-2|TRBV28
TGTGCCAGCAGTTTATTGGGAGGGGAGCTGTTTTTT
CASSLLGGELFF
>TRBD2|15|many|TRBJ2-7|TRBV12-3/TRBV12-4
TGTGCCAGCACCCCGGGACTAGCGTACCCCTACGAGCAGTACTTC
CASTPGLAYPYEQYF
>.|15|many|TRBJ2-6|TRBV7-2
TGTGCCAGCAGCTCCGGGACCCGACTGGCCAACGTCCTGACTTTC
CASSSGTRLANVLTF
>TRBD1|15|many|TRBJ1-3|TRBV7-9
TGTGCCAGCAGCTCCTCAGGGGGAAATGGAAACACCATATATTTT
CASSSSGGNGNTIYF
>.|14|many|TRBJ2-2|TRBV6-1
TGTGCCAGCCCTGGGGAGTTCGGCACCGGGGAGCTGTTTTTT
CASPGEFGTGELFF
>.|12|few|TRBJ1-2|TRBV28
TGTGCCAGCAATACAGTAATCTATGGCTACACCTTC
CASNTVIYGYTF
>.|13|many|TRBJ1-2|TRBV2
TGTGCCAGCAGTGATCGGGGTCTATGGGAGGGCACCTTC
CASSDRGLWEGTF
>.|13|many|TRBJ2-7|TRBV19
TGTGCCAGTAGTATTGGGGGTACCTACGAGCAGTACTTC
CASSIGGTYEQYF
>.|13|many|TRBJ1-5|TRBV15
TGTGCCACCAGACCTGGAGACAATCAGCCCCAGCATTTT
CATRPGDNQPQHF
>.|16|.|TRBJ1-2|TRBV15
TGTGCCACCAGCAGAGGAGATCAGGGGCGCTCAAATGGCTACACCTTC
CATSRGDQGRSNGYTF
>.|18|.|TRBJ2-6|TRBV4-2
TGTGCCAGCAGCCAAGGCCCGGGTTTGGGGTATGGGGCCAACGTCCTGACTTTC
CASSQGPGLGYGANVLTF
>.|13|.|TRBJ2-7|TRBV12-5
TGTGCTAGTGGCTCCGACAGGTCCCACGAGCAGTACTTC
CASGSDRSHEQYF
>.|13|many|TRBJ2-5|TRBV5-1
TGCGCCAGCAGCTTGAGGTCCCAAGAGACCCAGTACTTC
CASSLRSQETQYF
>.|13|many|TRBJ2-5|TRBV4-2
TGTGCCAGCAGCCCGGACGGGGAAGAGACCCAGTACTTC
CASSPDGEETQYF
>TRBD2|16|many|TRBJ2-7|TRBV11-2
TGTGCCAGCAGCTCTTTCGTACTAGCGGGGCGGGACGAGCAGTACTTC
CASSSFVLAGRDEQYF
>TRBD1|16|.|TRBJ2-7|TRBV19
TGTGCCAGTAGTACCTCCGGGACAGGGCCCAACTACGAGCAGTACTTC
CASSTSGTGPNYEQYF
>TRBD2|14|many|TRBJ2-7|TRBV20-1
TGCAGTGCTAGAGCTCCTAGCGGGGTTTACGAGCAGTACTTC
CSARAPSGVYEQYF
>.|15|many|TRBJ1-1|TRBV30
TGTGCCTGGAGTGAATACAGGGATTTGGACACTGAAGCTTTCTTT
CAWSEYRDLDTEAFF
>.|15|many|TRBJ2-2|TRBV6-1
TGTGCCAGCAGTCGGTTGGAGAGTAACACCGGGGAGCTGTTTTTT
CASSRLESNTGELFF
>.|15|.|TRBJ1-5|TRBV27
TGTGCCAGCAGTTCCTGGGGGGGAGGACAGCTCAACCAGCATTTT
CASSSWGGGQLNQHF
>.|12|many|TRBJ2-2|TRBV30
TGTGCCTGGAGTGAGGTCTCCGGGGAGCTGTTTTTT
CAWSEVSGELFF
>TRBD1|14|.|TRBJ1-2|TRBV6-2/TRBV6-3
TGTGCCAGCAGTTACGGCGACAGGGATTATGGCTACACCTTC
CASSYGDRDYGYTF
>TRBD1|11|many|TRBJ2-7|TRBV6-2/TRBV6-3
TGTGCCAGCGCGGACAGGGGCGAGCAGTACTTC
CASADRGEQYF
>TRBD2|15|.|TRBJ2-7|TRBV5-5
TGTGCCAGCAGCTTGGCCGGGACTACAACCTACGAGCAGTACTTC
CASSLAGTTTYEQYF
>TRBD2|15|many|TRBJ2-7|TRBV6-2/TRBV6-3
TGTGCCAGCAGACAGGGGACTAGCCCCTCCTACGAGCAGTACTTC
CASRQGTSPSYEQYF
>TRBD2|15|many|TRBJ2-7|TRBV7-2
TGTGCCAGCAGCTTAGAGACTAGCGGTGGCTACGAGCAGTACTTC
CASSLETSGGYEQYF
>.|14|many|TRBJ2-2|TRBV20-1
TGCAGTGCTCGTGTGGGAGCGAACACCGGGGAGCTGTTTTTT
CSARVGANTGELFF